The 24 T cell receptor beta chains below were found in one sample sequenced in a study of blood T cell repertoires in COVID-19 (dated by TCRdb to the early 2020s). The library was obtained by the immunoSEQ multiplex PCR assay. TCRdb retrieved this table from immuneACCESS and kept in-frame rearrangements only. Not all clones are present; in checked studies, unresolved V genes account for under half, and no reason is known for the remainder. The sample has more than 150,000 clones on record, less than 95% of them singletons. 0.6% to 0.9% of the sample rests with the top ten. The sequencing input was peripheral blood. These receptors originate from a man younger than 45 with COVID-19, enrolled during active disease.

This chain joins TRBV6-4 and TRBJ1-6, with 10 positions matching TRBD1. CDR1 MRHNA and CDR2 SNTAGT come from the germline V gene. The CDR3 runs 17 residues. With 11 bases clipped from V and 9 bases from J, the junction kept 19 bases outside the gene matches. CDR3 region: CAATSGTGAEWTSPLHF. The CDR3 region has the DNA TGTGCCGCGACATCCGGGACAGGGGCCGAATGGACTTCACCCCTCCACTTT.

This clone was counted only a few times. This sequence joins TRBV5-1 and TRBJ1-6, with a possible D match to TRBD1 (6 bases). There are 15 residues in the CDR3. V was cut by 0 bases and J by 6 bases, with 10 bases left in between. The V gene's germline CDR1 is SGHRS and CDR2 YFSETQ. CDR3 DNA sequence: TGCGCCAGCAGCTTGGAACAGGGCGGTAATTCACCCCTCCACTTT. It translates to CASSLEQGGNSPLHF. The entire variable domain, with the rest obtained from reference TRBV5-1 and TRBJ1-6, is as follows: KAGVTQTPRYLIKTRGQQVTLSCSPISGHRSVSWYQQTPGQGLQFLFEYFSETQRNKGNFPGRFSGRQFSNSRSEMNVSTLELGDSALYLCASSLEQGGNSPLHFGNGTRLTVT.

This rearrangement joins TRBV11-1 to TRBJ2-5; 9 bases map to TRBD2. CDR3 length equals 13 residues. The germline gives CDR1 SGHAT, CDR2 FQDESV (reference sequence). The J segment lost 9 bases and the V segment lost 7 bases, leaving 9 bases of the junction unmatched. The CDR3: CASTSRGGRAQYF. As DNA, the CDR3 is TGTGCCAGCACCTCGCGGGGGGGCCGGGCCCAGTACTTC.

The J gene is TRBJ2-7, the V gene TRBV29-1; no clear D gene. Germline CDR1 reads SQVTM; CDR2 reads ANQGSEA. The CDR3 runs to 11 residues. V lost 4 bases, J lost 6 bases, and 10 bases lay in between. The CDR3 loop reads CSVGKEREQYF. The DNA of the CDR3 is TGCAGCGTTGGAAAGGAGCGCGAGCAGTACTTC.

The chain uses TRBV19 and TRBJ2-3, with 9 bases fitting TRBD2. The V gene end was trimmed by 5 bases and the J gene end by 0 bases; junction bases not matched to a gene: 3. The CDR3 totals 15 residues. Per the germline V gene, CDR1 is LNHDA and CDR2 is SQIVND (reference sequence). The CDR3 loop is CASSGRGGSTDTQYF. In nucleotides, the CDR3 is TGTGCCAGTAGTGGGCGGGGGGGGAGCACAGATACGCAGTATTTT.

The V gene is TRBV7-9, the J gene TRBJ1-1; 9 bases align to TRBD1. CDR3 length equals 12 residues. V shed 1 base and J 11 bases; nucleotides not matched to a gene: 2. Germline V lookup: CDR1 SEHNR, CDR2 FQNEAQ (reference sequence). The CDR3 nucleotides read TGTGCCAGCAGCTTAGAACAGGGGGCGGCTTTCTTT. Protein product: CASSLEQGAAFF.

This clone has only one observation. The chain couples TRBV5-1 to TRBJ1-2; a weak D match, TRBD1 (6 bases). The V end lost 0 bases, the J end lost 4 bases, and 7 bases lay between the germline ends. The CDR3 covers 13 residues. Germline loops: CDR1 SGHRS, CDR2 YFSETQ. As DNA, the CDR3 is TGCGCCAGCAGCTTGGGGACAGCCTATGGCTACACCTTC. Residues: CASSLGTAYGYTF.

This rearrangement joins TRBV13 to TRBJ1-4; D uncertain. The V end was cut by 5 bases, the J end by 12 bases, with 10 bases between. Germline assignment: CDR1 PRHDT and CDR2 FYEKMQ (reference sequence). This CDR3 has 11 amino acids. The CDR3 reads CASSANRELFF. For the CDR3, the DNA is TGTGCCAGCAGCGCCAACAGAGAACTGTTTTTT. The full variable domain, in which reference TRBV13 and TRBJ1-4 provide the parts outside the CDR3, is AAGVIQSPRHLIKEKRETATLKCYPIPRHDTVYWYQQGPGQDPQFLISFYEKMQSDKGSIPDRFSAQQFSDYHSELNMSSLELGDSALYFCASSANRELFFGSGTQLSVL.

The J gene is TRBJ1-5, the V gene TRBV3-1 (or the pseudogene TRBV3-2), with D perhaps matching TRBD1 (6 bases). Germline values: CDR1 LGHDT, CDR2 YNNKEL (reference sequence). Trimming took off 4 bases at V and 0 bases at J, with 7 bases between the two ends. This CDR3 spans 14 amino acids. The CDR3 spells CASSRQDSNQPQHF. The CDR3 coding sequence is TGTGCCAGCAGCCGACAGGATAGCAATCAGCCCCAGCATTTT.

The rearrangement joins TRBV5-1 to TRBJ2-2; 10 bases map to TRBD1. V trimming: 3 bases; J trimming: 3 bases; junction bases outside the gene matches: 8. The CDR3 loop spans 17 amino acids. Germline assignment: CDR1 SGHRS and CDR2 YFSETQ. The CDR3 sequence: CASSSRDRGGDTGELFF. In DNA, the CDR3 is TGCGCCAGCAGCTCCCGGGACAGGGGAGGGGACACCGGGGAGCTGTTTTTT. Together with reference TRBV5-1 and TRBJ2-2, the CDR3 gives the full variable domain: KAGVTQTPRYLIKTRGQQVTLSCSPISGHRSVSWYQQTPGQGLQFLFEYFSETQRNKGNFPGRFSGRQFSNSRSEMNVSTLELGDSALYLCASSSRDRGGDTGELFFGEGSRLTVL.

V usage is TRBV9 and J usage is TRBJ2-5; 14 nucleotides match TRBD2. The CDR3 runs 13 residues. Germline V gene lookup returns CDR1 SGDLS and CDR2 YYNGEE. The V segment lost 5 bases and the J segment 7 bases; nucleotides outside the gene matches: 1. CDR3 residues: CASSGTSGGTQYF. The CDR3 coding sequence is TGTGCCAGCAGTGGGACTAGCGGGGGGACCCAGTACTTC.

The genes are TRBV6-5 and TRBJ2-6; D gene unclear. This CDR3 region has 15 residues. The germline V gene has CDR1 MNHEY and CDR2 SVGAGI. Trimming removed 2 bases at V and 1 base at J, with 6 bases between. The CDR3 sequence is CASSYLRSGANVLTF. The CDR3 DNA is TGTGCCAGCAGTTACCTCAGGTCTGGGGCCAACGTCCTGACTTTC.

Only one count was recorded for this clone. The chain carries TRBV10-3 and TRBJ2-3; 8 nucleotides match TRBD2. Germline V gene lookup returns CDR1 ENHRY and CDR2 SYGVKD. The CDR3 covers 15 residues. The junction had 8 bases not matched to a gene; V was cut back by 2 bases and J by 7 bases. The CDR3 spells CAISEPSGWSNTQYF. The DNA of the CDR3 is TGTGCCATCAGTGAGCCTAGCGGGTGGTCGAATACGCAGTATTTT.

The chain combines TRBV3-1 (or the pseudogene TRBV3-2) with TRBJ1-5; D gene uncertain. Trimming took off 1 base at V and 5 bases at J, with 9 bases between the two ends. This CDR3 has 14 amino acids. Germline V gene data show CDR1 as LGHDT and CDR2 as YNNKEL (reference sequence). The CDR3 bases are TGTGCCAGCAGCCAAGCGGGGTCCGATCAGCCCCAGCATTTT. Its translation: CASSQAGSDQPQHF.

The chain employs TRBV3-1 (or the pseudogene TRBV3-2) and TRBJ2-5, with a tentative D call TRBD2 (6 bases). Germline V CDR1 and CDR2: LGHDT, YNNKEL (reference sequence). The CDR3 has 15 amino acids. V was shortened by 1 base and J by 7 bases, with 16 bases between the two germline ends. The CDR3, as DNA: TGTGCCAGCAGCCAAGGGGACTTGTCGAGGGGGACCCAGTACTTC. Translation: CASSQGDLSRGTQYF.

The V call is TRBV4-1, the J call TRBJ1-1; 7 bases map to TRBD1. Germline assignment: CDR1 MGHRA and CDR2 YSYEKL. The length of the CDR3 is 15 residues. Losses at the gene ends were 1 base for V and 4 bases for J; bases not matched to a gene: 6. This CDR3 is CASSQVRGRVTEAFF. The CDR3 DNA reads as TGCGCCAGCAGCCAAGTTAGGGGGCGGGTCACTGAAGCTTTCTTT.

The rearrangement joins TRBV27 to TRBJ2-6; TRBD2 is a possible D gene (7 bases). V was shortened by 4 bases and J by 0 bases, with 16 bases between the two germline ends. The CDR3 has 18 residues. Germline CDR1 reads MNHEY; CDR2 reads SMNVEV (reference sequence). This CDR3 is CASSSSKGGNSGANVLTF. In nucleotides, the CDR3 is TGTGCCAGCAGTTCCTCCAAGGGGGGGAACTCTGGGGCCAACGTCCTGACTTTC.

The rearrangement links TRBV21-1 to TRBJ1-2; TRBD1 reflects the table's D call only, with no check against the DNA. TRBV21-1 is a pseudogene locus. This CDR3 contains 16 residues. The CDR3 protein is CASSKRWAVLKGGYTF. CDR3 sequence (DNA): TGTGCCAGCAGCAAAAGATGGGCGGTCTTAAAGGGGGGCTACACCTTC.

The CDR3 DNA reads TGTGCCAGCAGACAGGCAGGGCGGGATACGCAGTATTTT. This encodes CASRQAGRDTQYF. This chain joins TRBV12-3 or TRBV12-4 and TRBJ2-3; D may be TRBD1 (5 bases). This CDR3 spans 13 amino acids. V was clipped by 6 bases and J by 6 bases, with 13 bases between them.

This clone was detected once. Other DNA variants within this sample encode the same CDR3. The chain couples TRBV6-5 to TRBJ1-2; 8 bases line up with TRBD1. V gave up 2 bases and J gave up 2 bases; unmatched junction bases: 1. The V gene's germline CDR1 is MNHEY and CDR2 SVGAGI. The CDR3 sequence is 14 residues long. CDR3 residues: CASSYDRGNYGYTF. CDR3 DNA sequence: TGTGCCAGCAGTTACGACAGGGGAAACTATGGCTACACCTTC.

This clone was counted a single time. V and J are TRBV5-1 and TRBJ1-2; D remains unclear. This CDR3 spans 14 amino acids. Trimming removed 6 bases from V and 3 bases from J, with 15 bases in between. CDR1 SGHRS and CDR2 YFSETQ come from the germline V gene. CDR3 residues: CASTDARAYYGYTF. CDR3 bases: TGCGCCAGCACCGATGCGAGGGCCTACTATGGCTACACCTTC.

V gene TRBV4-1 combines with J gene TRBJ1-6; maybe TRBD1 (5 bases). Trimming cost V 0 bases and J 5 bases, with 8 bases left between them. Germline CDR1 and CDR2: MGHRA and YSYEKL. The CDR3 consists of 15 residues. The CDR3 is CASSQEAGNNSPLHF. The CDR3 DNA sequence: TGCGCCAGCAGCCAAGAGGCAGGGAATAATTCACCCCTCCACTTT.

The V call is TRBV11-3, the J call TRBJ1-1, with D possibly TRBD1 on 6 matching bases. The CDR3 is 17 residues long. V was clipped by 5 bases and J by 1 base, with 20 bases between them. From germline, CDR1 is SGHNT and CDR2 YENEEA. CDR3 DNA sequence: TGTGCCAGCAGCCCCGGGGGGGGCCGGGGGGCGAACACTGAAGCTTTCTTT. It specifies CASSPGGGRGANTEAFF.

This chain joins TRBV27 and TRBJ1-1; TRBD1 matches 7 bases. This CDR3 has 16 amino acids. V lost 5 bases and J lost 1; bases outside the gene matches: 10. CDR1 and CDR2 from the germline V gene are MNHEY and SMNVEV (reference sequence). CDR3 DNA: TGTGCCAGCAGTGCGGGACCCGGGACAGCGAACACTGAAGCTTTCTTT. This translates into CASSAGPGTANTEAFF.